This T cell receptor beta chain derives from a study of tumor and adjacent non-tumor tissue in lung cancer. This clonotype appeared a few times. The CDR3 is 19 residues long. The V gene's germline CDR1 is SGHAT and CDR2 FQNNGV. This sample's RNA came from whole unsorted tissue. This non-tumor lung sample came from over 3 cm beyond the tumor edge. A modified ARM-PCR protocol with three rounds of nested PCR amplified TCRbeta. TCRdb re-derived calls from the multiplex PCR reads in MiXCR, one entry per CDR3 protein. The sample shows 90,000 to 100,000 distinct CDR3 sequences, roughly 78% of them seen only once.

The gene calls are TRBV11-2 and TRBJ2-1; 14 positions agree with TRBD2. The sequencing input was distant non-tumor lung tissue. The receptor was derived from a man between 60 and 75 years old with small cell lung cancer. The CDR3 is CVSSSGGGTSGSIYNEQFF. CDR3 DNA: TGTGTCAGTAGCTCCGGGGGGGGGACTAGCGGGAGTATCTACAATGAGCAGTTCTTC.